These T cell receptor beta chains were read from a single sample in a study of T cells after yellow fever vaccination. Via MiXCR, TCRdb re-called the 5' RACE reads, giving one row per CDR3 protein. Counted here are some 300,000 distinct CDR3 sequences, 8.5% to 10% occurring once; the ten biggest clones make up about 3.7%. The sequences come from CD4+ T cells sorted from PBMCs, collected 5 days after the yellow fever booster vaccination. Source of these receptors: a man between 18 and 35 years old who received the YFV17D yellow fever vaccine. Each CDR3 is given with its conserved first and last residue. Each record gives: V gene, J gene, CDR3 protein.

TRBV7-3	TRBJ2-1	CASSEGRGVGNEQFF
TRBV5-1	TRBJ1-1	CASSLDISEAFF
TRBV7-6	TRBJ1-5	CASGLEWPQHF
TRBV4-2	TRBJ2-3	CASSRAASGTSGSTDTQYF
TRBV12-3/TRBV12-4	TRBJ2-2	CASSLVGWVANTGELFF
TRBV4-2	TRBJ1-5	CASSQGTGGNQPQHF
TRBV19	TRBJ1-2	CASSKAGTAIHGYTF
TRBV5-1	TRBJ1-2	CASSVQGGQGYTF
TRBV18	TRBJ1-4	CASSPDQSNEKLFF
TRBV15	TRBJ2-5	CATSTGLQETQYF
TRBV21-1	TRBJ1-4	CASKTHATNEKLFF
TRBV24-1	TRBJ2-2	CATSEGQGRTGELFF
TRBV20-1	TRBJ2-5	CSAREVYDGTQYF
TRBV7-2	TRBJ2-5	CASSTPGQGGRETQYF
TRBV6-5	TRBJ2-6	CASSYWISSGANVLTF
TRBV2	TRBJ1-5	CASSPGNRNQPQHF
TRBV18	TRBJ2-7	CASSPGLFWGPNEQYF
TRBV10-3	TRBJ2-3	CATRGEVGTDTQYF